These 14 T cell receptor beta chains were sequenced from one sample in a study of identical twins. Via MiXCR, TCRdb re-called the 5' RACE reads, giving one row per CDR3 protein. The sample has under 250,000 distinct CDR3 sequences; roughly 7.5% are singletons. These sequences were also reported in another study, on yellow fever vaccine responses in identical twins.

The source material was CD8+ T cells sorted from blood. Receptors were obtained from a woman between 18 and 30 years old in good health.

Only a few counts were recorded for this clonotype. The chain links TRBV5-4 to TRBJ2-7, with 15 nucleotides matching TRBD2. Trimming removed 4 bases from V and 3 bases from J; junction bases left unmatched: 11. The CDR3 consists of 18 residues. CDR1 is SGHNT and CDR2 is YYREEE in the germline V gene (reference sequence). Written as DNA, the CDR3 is TGTGCCAGCAGCGACGGACTAGCGGGAGGGCCAGTCGGCTACGAGCAGTACTTC. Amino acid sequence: CASSDGLAGGPVGYEQYF.

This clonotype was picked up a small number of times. This chain's CDR3 is CASSEFTSREQFF. For the CDR3, the DNA is TGTGCCAGCAGTGAGTTCACTAGTCGTGAGCAGTTCTTC. The chain combines TRBV2 with TRBJ2-1; D might be TRBD2 (5 bases). The CDR3 covers 13 residues. The germline V gene encodes CDR1 SNHLY and CDR2 FYNNEI. Trimming removed 3 bases from V and 9 bases from J, with 12 bases in between.

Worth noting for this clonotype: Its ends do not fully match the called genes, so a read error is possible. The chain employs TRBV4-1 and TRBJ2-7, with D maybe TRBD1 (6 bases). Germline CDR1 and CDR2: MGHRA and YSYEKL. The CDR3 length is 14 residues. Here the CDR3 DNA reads TGCGCCTGCAGCCAGTCGGACAGCTACTACGAGCAGTACTTC. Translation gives CACSQSDSYYEQYF.

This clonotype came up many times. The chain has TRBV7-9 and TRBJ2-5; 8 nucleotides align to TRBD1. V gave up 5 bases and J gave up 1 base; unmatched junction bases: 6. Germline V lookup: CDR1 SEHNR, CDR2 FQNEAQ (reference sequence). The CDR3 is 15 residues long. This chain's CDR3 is CASSKWTGRQETQYF. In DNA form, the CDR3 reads TGTGCCAGCAGCAAATGGACAGGGCGCCAAGAGACCCAGTACTTC.

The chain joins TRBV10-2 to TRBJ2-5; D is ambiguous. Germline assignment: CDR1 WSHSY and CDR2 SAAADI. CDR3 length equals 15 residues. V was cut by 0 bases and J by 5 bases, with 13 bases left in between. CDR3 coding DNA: TGCGCCAGCAGTGAGTCGACGAGGATTCGCGAGACCCAGTACTTC. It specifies CASSESTRIRETQYF.

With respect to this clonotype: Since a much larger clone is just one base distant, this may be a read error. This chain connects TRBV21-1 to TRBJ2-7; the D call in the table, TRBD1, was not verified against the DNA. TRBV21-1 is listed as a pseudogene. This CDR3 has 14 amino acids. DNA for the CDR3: TGTGCCAGCAGCCCGGGGTCGAGCTCCTACGAGCAGTACGTC. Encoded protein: CASSPGSSSYEQYV.

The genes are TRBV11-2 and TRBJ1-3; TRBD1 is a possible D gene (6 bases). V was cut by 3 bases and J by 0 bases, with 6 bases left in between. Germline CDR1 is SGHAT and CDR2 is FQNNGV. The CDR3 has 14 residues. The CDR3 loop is CASSLTGSGNTIYF. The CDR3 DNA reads TGTGCCAGCAGCTTGACAGGCTCTGGAAACACCATATATTTT.

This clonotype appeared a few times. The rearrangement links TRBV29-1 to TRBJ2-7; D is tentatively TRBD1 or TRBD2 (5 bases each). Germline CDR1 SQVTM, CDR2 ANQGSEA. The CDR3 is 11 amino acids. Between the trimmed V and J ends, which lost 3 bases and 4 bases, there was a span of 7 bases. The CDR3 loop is CSVDWGYEQYF. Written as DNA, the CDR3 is TGCAGCGTTGATTGGGGGTACGAGCAGTACTTC.

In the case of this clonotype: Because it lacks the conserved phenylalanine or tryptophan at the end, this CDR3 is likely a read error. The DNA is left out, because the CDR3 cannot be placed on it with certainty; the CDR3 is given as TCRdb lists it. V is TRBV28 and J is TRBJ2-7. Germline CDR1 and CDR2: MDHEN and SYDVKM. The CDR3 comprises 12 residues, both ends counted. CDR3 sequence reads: CASSLLGSQPTL.

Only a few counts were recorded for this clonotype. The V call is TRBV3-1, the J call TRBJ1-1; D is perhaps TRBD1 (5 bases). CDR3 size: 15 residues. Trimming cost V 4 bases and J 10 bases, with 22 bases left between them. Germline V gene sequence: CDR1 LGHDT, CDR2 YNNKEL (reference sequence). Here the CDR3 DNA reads TGTGCCAGCAGCCCCAGGGCTCCTGACGCTTTTGGAGCTTTCTTT. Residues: CASSPRAPDAFGAFF.

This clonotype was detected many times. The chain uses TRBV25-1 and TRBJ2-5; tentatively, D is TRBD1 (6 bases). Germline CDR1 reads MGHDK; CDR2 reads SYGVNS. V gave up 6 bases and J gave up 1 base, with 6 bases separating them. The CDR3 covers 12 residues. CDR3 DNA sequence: TGTGCCAGCAGAGGGGGCCAAGAGACCCAGTACTTC. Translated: CASRGGQETQYF.

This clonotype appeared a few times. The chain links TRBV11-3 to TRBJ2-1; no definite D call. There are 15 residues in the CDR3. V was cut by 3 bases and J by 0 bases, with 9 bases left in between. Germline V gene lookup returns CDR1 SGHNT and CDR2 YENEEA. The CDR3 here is CASSLVGNSYNEQFF. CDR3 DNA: TGTGCCAGCAGCTTGGTAGGAAACTCCTACAATGAGCAGTTCTTC.

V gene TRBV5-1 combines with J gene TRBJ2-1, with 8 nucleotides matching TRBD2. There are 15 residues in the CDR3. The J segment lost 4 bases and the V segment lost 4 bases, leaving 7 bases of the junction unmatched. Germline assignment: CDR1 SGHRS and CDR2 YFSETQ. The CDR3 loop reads CASSGRGGGYNEQFF. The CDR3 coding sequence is TGCGCCAGCAGCGGCCGGGGGGGCGGATACAATGAGCAGTTCTTC.

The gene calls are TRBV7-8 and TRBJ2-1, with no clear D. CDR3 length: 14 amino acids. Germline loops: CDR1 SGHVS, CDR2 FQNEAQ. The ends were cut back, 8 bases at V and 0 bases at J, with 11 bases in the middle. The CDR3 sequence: CASHDGSSYNEQFF. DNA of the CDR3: TGTGCCAGCCACGACGGCAGCTCCTACAATGAGCAGTTCTTC.